This T cell receptor beta chain emerged from a study of identical twins. General study results and limits: The models systematically underestimated how much out-of-frame TCR alpha was shared in monozygotic twins. The authors drew conclusions from cross-sectional statistical analysis rather than following the same donors.

cDNA carried unique molecular identifiers, and a universal primer site was added by template switching. TCRdb itself ran the 5' RACE reads through MiXCR, one entry per CDR3 protein. In the table there are 500,000 to 650,000 distinct CDR3 sequences, 20% to 25% of which are singletons. CDR1 and CDR2 from the germline V gene are WNHNN and SYGVQD (reference sequence). The CDR3 is made up of 16 amino acids. This clonotype was counted a few times. What it recognizes is unknown. At one of its ends the junction is not consistent with the germline gene, which may arise from a read error. This sample also appeared in a second study, on yellow fever vaccine responses in identical twins.

The rearrangement links TRBV10-1 to TRBJ2-1; 7 bases map to TRBD2. The sample was CD4+ T cells sorted from blood. The TCR originated in a woman aged 18-35 years in good health. The CDR3 nucleotides are TGCGCCAGTAGTGAGGGCCCCTTCCCGGGGGGACATGAGCAGTTCTTC. It translates to CASSEGPFPGGHEQFF.